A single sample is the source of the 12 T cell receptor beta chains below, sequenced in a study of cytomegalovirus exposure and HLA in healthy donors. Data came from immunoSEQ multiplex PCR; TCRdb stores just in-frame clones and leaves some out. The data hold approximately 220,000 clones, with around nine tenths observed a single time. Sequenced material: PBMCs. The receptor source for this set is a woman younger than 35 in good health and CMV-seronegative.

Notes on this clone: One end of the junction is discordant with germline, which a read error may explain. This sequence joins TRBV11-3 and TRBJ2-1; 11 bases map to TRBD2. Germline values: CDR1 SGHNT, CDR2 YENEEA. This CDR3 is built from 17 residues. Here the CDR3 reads CASSLNSGRGSYNKQFF. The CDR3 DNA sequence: TGTGCCAGCAGCCTTAATAGCGGGAGGGGCTCGTACAATAAGCAGTTCTTC.

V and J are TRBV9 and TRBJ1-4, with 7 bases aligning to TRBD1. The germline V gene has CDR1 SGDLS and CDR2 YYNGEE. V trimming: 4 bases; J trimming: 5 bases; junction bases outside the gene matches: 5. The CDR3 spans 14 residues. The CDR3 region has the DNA TGTGCCAGCAGCCCCGGGACAGCGAATGAAAAACTGTTTTTT. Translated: CASSPGTANEKLFF.

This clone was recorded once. CDR3 loop: CASSFLRGPGYGYTF. The CDR3 coding sequence is TGTGCCAGCAGCTTTTTAAGGGGCCCAGGGTATGGCTACACCTTC. This rearrangement joins TRBV5-4 to TRBJ1-2; perhaps TRBD1 as D (5 bases). Germline V gives CDR1 SGHNT, CDR2 YYREEE (reference sequence). V dropped 2 bases and J dropped 5 bases, with 16 bases sitting between them. The CDR3 contains 15 residues. The variable domain in full, completed from reference TRBV5-4 and TRBJ1-2, reads ETGVTQSPTHLIKTRGQQVTLRCSSQSGHNTVSWYQQALGQGPQFIFQYYREEENGRGNFPPRFSGLQFPNYSSELNVNALELDDSALYLCASSFLRGPGYGYTFGSGTRLTVV.

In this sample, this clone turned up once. The CDR3, as DNA: TGTGCCCAAGGTGCGGGGGGGGACTATGGCTACACCTTC. It codes for CAQGAGGDYGYTF. The chain combines TRBV30 with TRBJ1-2, with D perhaps matching TRBD1 (5 bases). V shed 8 bases and J shed 3 bases, with 16 bases lying between them. The CDR3 spans 13 residues. CDR1 is GTSNPN, CDR2 SVGIG, per germline (reference sequence).

CDR3 protein: CASRLTLSYEQYF. In DNA, the CDR3 is TGTGCCAGCAGACTAACCCTCTCCTACGAGCAGTACTTC. V and J are TRBV6-1 and TRBJ2-7, with D unresolved. The CDR3 extends over 13 amino acids. CDR1 and CDR2 (germline): MNHNS, SASEGT. The ends were cut back, 6 bases at V and 0 bases at J, with 9 bases in the middle.

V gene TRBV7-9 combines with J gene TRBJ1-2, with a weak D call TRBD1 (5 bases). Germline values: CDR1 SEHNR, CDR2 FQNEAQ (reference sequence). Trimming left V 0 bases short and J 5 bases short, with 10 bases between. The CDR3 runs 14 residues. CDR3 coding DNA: TGTGCCAGCAGCTTAGCGCTGGGGGGGTATGGCTACACCTTC. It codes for CASSLALGGYGYTF. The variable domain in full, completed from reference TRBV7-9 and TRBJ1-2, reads DTGVSQNPRHKITKRGQNVTFRCDPISEHNRLYWYRQTLGQGPEFLTYFQNEAQLEKSRLLSDRFSAERPKGSFSTLEIQRTEQGDSAMYLCASSLALGGYGYTFGSGTRLTVV.

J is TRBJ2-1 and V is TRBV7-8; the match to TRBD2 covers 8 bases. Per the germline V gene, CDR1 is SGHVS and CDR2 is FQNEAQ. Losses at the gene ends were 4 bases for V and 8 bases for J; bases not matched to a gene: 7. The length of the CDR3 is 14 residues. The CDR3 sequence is CASSSASGWDEQFF. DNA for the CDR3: TGTGCCAGCAGCTCGGCTAGCGGGTGGGATGAGCAGTTCTTC.

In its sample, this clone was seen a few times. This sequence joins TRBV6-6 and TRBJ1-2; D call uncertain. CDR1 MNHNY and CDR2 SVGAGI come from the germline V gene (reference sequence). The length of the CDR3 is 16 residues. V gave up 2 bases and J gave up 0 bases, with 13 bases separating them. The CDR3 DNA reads TGTGCCAGCAGTTACGAATTGGAGCGATCTAACTATGGCTACACCTTC. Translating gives CASSYELERSNYGYTF.

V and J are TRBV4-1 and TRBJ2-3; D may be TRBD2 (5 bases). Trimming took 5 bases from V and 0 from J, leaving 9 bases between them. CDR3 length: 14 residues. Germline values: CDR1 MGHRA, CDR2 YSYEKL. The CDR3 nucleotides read TGCGCCAGCAGCGGTAGCGTTAGCACAGATACGCAGTATTTT. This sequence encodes CASSGSVSTDTQYF.

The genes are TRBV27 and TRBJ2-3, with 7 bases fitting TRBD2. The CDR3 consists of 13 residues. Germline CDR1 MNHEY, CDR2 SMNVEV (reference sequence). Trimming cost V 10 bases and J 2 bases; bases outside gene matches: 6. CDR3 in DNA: TGTGCCATCGGCCGGGACTACACAGATACGCAGTATTTT. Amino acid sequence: CAIGRDYTDTQYF.

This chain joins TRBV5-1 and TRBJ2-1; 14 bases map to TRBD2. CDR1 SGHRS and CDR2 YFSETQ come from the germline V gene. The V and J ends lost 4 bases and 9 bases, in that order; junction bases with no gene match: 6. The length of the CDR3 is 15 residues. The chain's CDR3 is CASSGGLAGVPEQFF. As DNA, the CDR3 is TGCGCCAGCAGCGGGGGACTAGCGGGAGTTCCTGAGCAGTTCTTC.

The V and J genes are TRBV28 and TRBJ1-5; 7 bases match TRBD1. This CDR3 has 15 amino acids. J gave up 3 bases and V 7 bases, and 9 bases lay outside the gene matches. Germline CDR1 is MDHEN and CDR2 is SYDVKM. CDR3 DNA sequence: TGTGCCAGCAACGAACAGGGGACCCTCAATCAGCCCCAGCATTTT. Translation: CASNEQGTLNQPQHF.